The 24 T cell receptor beta chains reported below all come from one sample, sequenced in a study of vaccination and CD4 T cells after COVID-19 (dated by TCRdb to about 2022). Preparation of the library involved PCR. The run used an Illumina iSeq 100. TCR sequencing of DNA from cultured CD4+ T cells used the Oncomine TCR Beta short-read assay at the Johns Hopkins FTIC core. TCRdb took the public reads, trimmed them with fastp at Q25, ran MiXCR for clone calling and kept in-frame beta chains. For every CDR3 protein sequence, its rows merge into one entry that carries the most common genes and DNA. A total of just under 20,000 distinct CDR3 sequences appear in this sample, around 48% of them only once. Roughly 2.6% of the sample comes from the top ten. The label giving this sample's treatment or condition can be read as: roughly ten-day PBMC culture with coronavirus spike peptide pools or control peptides (ViraFEST assay).

What these receptors recognize is not known. Sequencing used CD4+ T cells from blood, cultured in vitro, obtained after SARS-CoV-2 vaccination. These receptors were obtained from a human donor who had recovered from COVID-19.

The V and J genes are TRBV7-9 and TRBJ1-1; 10 bases are shared with TRBD1. The length of the CDR3 is 13 residues. The germline V gene has CDR1 SEHNR and CDR2 FQNEAQ (reference sequence). J was trimmed by 7 bases and V by 3 bases; bases with no gene match: 2. The CDR3 spells CASSLGQGREAFF. The CDR3 nucleotides read TGTGCCAGCAGCTTGGGACAGGGGCGTGAAGCTTTCTTT.

The chain recombines TRBV29-1 with TRBJ1-5; TRBD1 aligns across 9 bases. The trim removed 6 bases at V and 5 bases at J, leaving 5 bases unmatched. The CDR3 covers 13 residues. Germline V gene data show CDR1 as SQVTM and CDR2 as ANQGSEA. The CDR3 sequence: CSVADRGDQPQHF. The CDR3 region has the DNA TGCAGCGTCGCCGACAGGGGGGATCAGCCCCAGCATTTT.

This clonotype showed up just once. The chain uses TRBV6-5 and TRBJ2-2; a possible D gene is TRBD1 (6 bases). The CDR3 is 16 residues long. The germline V and J ends were trimmed by 2 bases and 0 bases, with 10 bases remaining between them. Germline V gene sequence: CDR1 MNHEY, CDR2 SVGAGI. In DNA, the CDR3 is TGTGCCAGCAGTTACGAAGGGACATCGAACACCGGGGAGCTGTTTTTT. It specifies CASSYEGTSNTGELFF.

This clonotype is classed as medium-sized. The chain is built from TRBV20-1 and TRBJ1-1; 8 bases are shared with TRBD1. Germline CDR1 reads DFQATT; CDR2 reads SNEGSKA (reference sequence). The CDR3 loop spans 14 amino acids. The J segment lost 0 bases and the V segment lost 6 bases, leaving 6 bases of the junction unmatched. The CDR3 spells CSAAKQGVNTEAFF. CDR3 sequence (DNA): TGCAGTGCAGCAAAACAGGGGGTGAACACTGAAGCTTTCTTT.

The chain employs TRBV6-1 and TRBJ2-7, with D hard to call. Trimming took off 3 bases at V and 11 bases at J, with 8 bases between the two ends. In germline, CDR1 is MNHNS, CDR2 SASEGT. This CDR3 region has 10 residues. DNA of the CDR3: TGTGCCAGCAGTGAGGCTGAGGAGTACTTC. Its protein product is CASSEAEEYF.

The genes are TRBV19 and TRBJ2-7; 7 bases are shared with TRBD1. The V segment lost 6 bases and the J segment 6 bases; nucleotides outside the gene matches: 8. The length of the CDR3 is 13 residues. Germline V gene data show CDR1 as LNHDA and CDR2 as SQIVND (reference sequence). The CDR3 spells CASSPTGVREQYF. The CDR3, as DNA: TGTGCCAGTAGCCCTACAGGGGTCCGCGAGCAGTACTTC.

This clonotype turned up a few times. V and J are TRBV24-1 and TRBJ1-5, with D perhaps TRBD1 (6 bases). The CDR3 is 16 residues long. Trimming removed 2 bases from V and 1 base from J, with 11 bases in between. Germline values: CDR1 KGHDR, CDR2 SFDVKD. CDR3 bases: TGTGCCACCAGTGATTCGGGAACAGGGAGCAATCAGCCCCAGCATTTT. As protein: CATSDSGTGSNQPQHF.

Only a few counts were recorded for this clonotype. V and J are TRBV6-2 or TRBV6-3 and TRBJ2-7; 8 nucleotides line up with TRBD1. The CDR3 extends over 14 amino acids. Trimming removed 5 bases from V and 9 bases from J; junction bases left unmatched: 12. The germline V gene encodes CDR1 MNHEY and CDR2 SVGEGT. The CDR3, as DNA: TGTGCCAGCAGTCCGGGGACAGGTGGTGTCGGGCAGTACTTC. This encodes CASSPGTGGVGQYF.

This clonotype has more than one count but fewer than ten. The V call is TRBV24-1, the J call TRBJ2-1; the D gene could be TRBD1 or TRBD2 (5 bases each). The V gene lost 3 bases and the J gene lost 10 bases, with 9 bases spanning the gap. CDR3 length: 12 residues. The V gene's germline CDR1 is KGHDR and CDR2 SFDVKD. CDR3 in DNA: TGTGCCACCAGTGATCGGGGCCAAGAGCAGTTCTTC. This gives the protein CATSDRGQEQFF.

V and J are TRBV20-1 and TRBJ2-3, with 10 positions matching TRBD2. V shed 5 bases and J 0 bases; nucleotides not matched to a gene: 11. The CDR3 is 17 residues long. CDR1 DFQATT and CDR2 SNEGSKA come from the germline V gene (reference sequence). CDR3 nucleotide sequence: TGCAGTGCTCTAGAGATTTTGACTAGCGGGAGCACAGATACGCAGTATTTT. Amino acids: CSALEILTSGSTDTQYF.

The chain is built from TRBV5-4 and TRBJ1-6; D is possibly TRBD1 (6 bases). The V gene's germline CDR1 is SGHNT and CDR2 YYREEE (reference sequence). The CDR3 is made up of 14 amino acids. V shed 3 bases and J shed 5 bases, with 9 bases lying between them. The DNA for the CDR3 is TGTGCCAGCAGCTCCGGACAGAATAATTCACCCCTCCACTTT. This codes for CASSSGQNNSPLHF.

This sequence joins TRBV20-1 and TRBJ1-1, with D uncertain. The CDR3 sequence is 13 residues long. V was trimmed by 5 bases and J by 1 base, leaving 11 bases between them. From germline, CDR1 is DFQATT and CDR2 SNEGSKA (reference sequence). The CDR3: CSAPRARNTEAFF. In DNA form, the CDR3 reads TGCAGTGCTCCAAGAGCCCGGAACACTGAAGCTTTCTTT.

V gene TRBV30 combines with J gene TRBJ1-2; D not certain. Looked up from germline, CDR1 is GTSNPN and CDR2 is SVGIG (reference sequence). The V gene lost 4 bases and the J gene lost 1 base, with 7 bases spanning the gap. There are 12 residues in the CDR3. Here the CDR3 reads CAWKGNNYGYTF. The CDR3, as DNA: TGTGCCTGGAAAGGCAATAACTATGGCTACACCTTC.

CDR3 bases: TGTGCCAGCTGGCGGCAGAACACCGGGGAGCTGTTTTTT. This sequence encodes CASWRQNTGELFF. The rearrangement links TRBV27 to TRBJ2-2; D call uncertain. V shed 8 bases and J shed 1 base, with 8 bases lying between them. Looked up from germline, CDR1 is MNHEY and CDR2 is SMNVEV (reference sequence). The CDR3 contains 13 residues.

This clonotype was observed a handful of times. This chain connects TRBV7-6 to TRBJ1-5, with 10 nucleotides matching TRBD1. J lost 3 bases, V lost 5 bases, and 4 bases had no gene match. Germline-derived CDR1 and CDR2 are SGHVS and FNYEAQ. CDR3 length: 15 amino acids. CDR3 sequence: CASSRGTGANQPQHF. Written as DNA, the CDR3 is TGTGCCAGCAGCCGCGGGACAGGGGCCAATCAGCCCCAGCATTTT.

This clonotype appeared a few times. The chain couples TRBV6-1 to TRBJ2-2; 10 nucleotides agree with TRBD1. After removal of 7 bases from V and 6 bases from J, the junction contained 5 bases not matched to a gene. The CDR3 length is 14 residues. CDR1 is MNHNS and CDR2 is SASEGT in the germline V gene. CDR3 nucleotides: TGTGCCAGCACCGAAGACAGGGGGCCCGGGGAGCTGTTTTTT. Protein sequence: CASTEDRGPGELFF.

J is TRBJ1-2 and V is TRBV18; 8 bases are a match to TRBD1. This CDR3 is built from 18 residues. The germline CDR1 and CDR2 sequences are KGHSH and LQKENI. V trimming: 6 bases; J trimming: 2 bases; junction bases outside the gene matches: 17. DNA for the CDR3: TGTGCCAGCTCGCTGACAGGGGCAACGCCTACGGGGAACTATGGCTACACCTTC. This gives the protein CASSLTGATPTGNYGYTF.

This clonotype has only a few counts. The rearrangement links TRBV20-1 to TRBJ1-2; a possible D gene is TRBD1 (5 bases). V shed 6 bases and J shed 2 bases, with 10 bases lying between them. The CDR3 totals 12 residues. CDR1 DFQATT and CDR2 SNEGSKA come from the germline V gene (reference sequence). This CDR3 reads CSATDTNYGYTF. In nucleotides, the CDR3 is TGCAGTGCCACGGACACAAACTATGGCTACACCTTC.

The J gene is TRBJ1-1, the V gene TRBV7-3, with D perhaps matching TRBD1 (6 bases). Trimming stripped 0 bases from V and 5 bases from J, with 13 bases between. CDR3 size: 15 residues. The V gene's germline CDR1 is SGHTA and CDR2 FQGTGA. The CDR3 sequence is CASSLTGGVGTEAFF. In DNA, the CDR3 is TGTGCCAGCAGCTTAACAGGGGGTGTAGGGACTGAAGCTTTCTTT.

The rearrangement links TRBV19 to TRBJ1-1; perhaps TRBD1 as D (6 bases). The ends were cut back, 5 bases at V and 1 base at J, with 14 bases in the middle. This CDR3 spans 15 amino acids. CDR1 and CDR2 from the germline V gene are LNHDA and SQIVND (reference sequence). Written as DNA, the CDR3 is TGTGCCAGTAGTTTCACAGGGCCCCGGAACACTGAAGCTTTCTTT. Amino acid sequence: CASSFTGPRNTEAFF.

The chain recombines TRBV7-2 with TRBJ1-1; 9 positions match TRBD1. The CDR3 spans 15 residues. V lost 5 bases, J lost 6 bases, and 10 bases stayed unmatched. Germline V gene sequence: CDR1 SGHTA, CDR2 FQGNSA. CDR3 sequence (DNA): TGTGCCAGCAGCGCCCACAGGGGGCAAGGGGCTGAAGCTTTCTTT. Translating it yields CASSAHRGQGAEAFF.

The genes are TRBV10-3 and TRBJ1-6; D might be TRBD1 (6 bases). Trimming cost V 3 bases and J 10 bases, with 16 bases left between them. This CDR3 has 15 residues. CDR1 is ENHRY and CDR2 is SYGVKD in the germline V gene. Written as DNA, the CDR3 is TGTGCCATCAGTGAATACAGGGAGTTGGGATCACCCCTCCACTTT. It is translated as CAISEYRELGSPLHF.

This clonotype occurred a few times. The chain has TRBV19 and TRBJ1-2; no clear D. Trimming left V 4 bases short and J 0 bases short, with 15 bases between. In germline, CDR1 is LNHDA, CDR2 SQIVND (reference sequence). The CDR3 is 16 amino acids. As DNA, the CDR3 is TGTGCCAGTAGTAGCTTACGGACGACCGCTAACTATGGCTACACCTTC. Protein product: CASSSLRTTANYGYTF.

The sample holds a few counts of this clonotype. This chain links TRBV7-3 with TRBJ1-1; TRBD1 might be the D (6 bases). V was clipped by 5 bases and J by 1 base, with 11 bases between them. CDR3 length: 14 residues. CDR1 and CDR2 from the germline V gene are SGHTA and FQGTGA. This chain's CDR3 is CASSPTGTNTEAFF. In DNA, the CDR3 is TGTGCCAGCAGCCCGACAGGAACGAACACTGAAGCTTTCTTT.